Below, 28 T cell receptor beta chains from the same sample are listed, as sequenced in a study of cytomegalovirus exposure and HLA in healthy donors. The PCR employed 60 Vbeta primers together with 13 Jbeta primers. This table comes from immunoSEQ multiplex PCR, and its TCRdb copy is limited to in-frame clones, with some not included. Of approximately 53,000 clones listed, 72% are singletons. The specimen was PBMCs. The source is a woman in her forties or fifties in good health and CMV-seronegative.

This clone occurred a few times. The chain is built from TRBV28 and TRBJ1-5; D call uncertain. The V and J ends lost 2 bases and 10 bases respectively, with 9 bases between them. This CDR3 spans 12 amino acids. Per the germline V gene, CDR1 is MDHEN and CDR2 is SYDVKM. CDR3 in DNA: TGTGCCAGCAGTTTAATCGGTCGACCCCAGCATTTT. As protein: CASSLIGRPQHF.

This chain connects TRBV19 to TRBJ2-3; D is unclear. The CDR3 is made up of 11 amino acids. Trimming removed 7 bases from V and 6 bases from J, with 8 bases in between. CDR1 and CDR2 from the germline V gene are LNHDA and SQIVND (reference sequence). The DNA of the CDR3 is TGTGCCAGTACAGAAACGGATACGCAGTATTTT. This translates into CASTETDTQYF.

This clone has more than one count but fewer than ten. The V and J genes are TRBV13 and TRBJ2-6; D is possibly TRBD2 (5 bases). CDR1 PRHDT and CDR2 FYEKMQ come from the germline V gene (reference sequence). The V gene lost 2 bases and the J gene lost 0 bases, with 11 bases spanning the gap. This CDR3 comprises 17 residues. This chain's CDR3 is CASSLMGSSSGANVLTF. The CDR3 nucleotides are TGTGCCAGCAGCTTAATGGGGAGTAGCTCTGGGGCCAACGTCCTGACTTTC.

This clone was counted between two and nine times. The sample has other DNA sequences that encode this CDR3 too. The CDR3, as DNA: TGTGCCAGCAGCACTACTAGCGGAGGCACAGATACGCAGTATTTT. It is translated as CASSTTSGGTDTQYF. V gene TRBV7-9 combines with J gene TRBJ2-3; 8 positions agree with TRBD2. This CDR3 contains 15 residues. From germline, CDR1 is SEHNR and CDR2 FQNEAQ (reference sequence). With 5 bases clipped from V and 1 base from J, the junction kept 5 bases outside the gene matches.

The V and J genes are TRBV19 and TRBJ2-1; 8 nucleotides match TRBD1. Looked up from germline, CDR1 is LNHDA and CDR2 is SQIVND (reference sequence). With 5 bases clipped from V and 8 bases from J, the junction kept 8 bases outside the gene matches. The CDR3 has 14 amino acids. The CDR3 DNA sequence: TGTGCCAGTAGTCGGGCAGGGGGCTGGGATGAGCAGTTCTTC. Translated: CASSRAGGWDEQFF.

This chain connects TRBV7-8 to TRBJ2-7, with 8 bases aligning to TRBD2. This CDR3 contains 12 residues. Germline V gives CDR1 SGHVS, CDR2 FQNEAQ. CDR3: CASSGGGYEQYF. CDR3 DNA sequence: TGTGCTTCCAGCGGGGGTGGATACGAGCAGTACTTC.

The chain employs TRBV2 and TRBJ2-1, with D tentatively TRBD2 (6 bases). The CDR3 consists of 12 residues. The V end lost 2 bases, the J end lost 14 bases, and 13 bases lay between the germline ends. Per the germline V gene, CDR1 is SNHLY and CDR2 is FYNNEI. CDR3 sequence reads: CASSESKRGEFF. The DNA for the CDR3 is TGTGCCAGCAGTGAATCCAAACGCGGGGAGTTCTTC.

V is TRBV5-5 and J is TRBJ1-2; D call uncertain. The V gene lost 2 bases and the J gene lost 4 bases, with 9 bases spanning the gap. The CDR3 extends over 13 amino acids. Germline V gene data show CDR1 as SGHKS and CDR2 as YYEKEE (reference sequence). CDR3 DNA: TGTGCCAGCAGCTTCGGCAGGATCTATGGCTACACCTTC. Translating gives CASSFGRIYGYTF.

This clone was recorded only once. The CDR3 is CASREREGRDTQYF. DNA of the CDR3: TGTGCCAGCAGGGAGCGGGAGGGCCGGGATACGCAGTATTTT. V usage is TRBV28 and J usage is TRBJ2-3; the match to TRBD2 covers 10 bases. Trimming took 6 bases from V and 6 from J; bases not matched to a gene: 6. This CDR3 is built from 14 residues. CDR1 and CDR2 (germline): MDHEN, SYDVKM.

CDR3 bases: TGTGCCATCAGTAGGGGACAGGGGGAAGAGACCCAGTACTTC. Translating gives CAISRGQGEETQYF. This chain joins TRBV10-3 and TRBJ2-5; 11 positions agree with TRBD1. The CDR3 contains 14 residues. With 5 bases clipped from V and 3 bases from J, the junction kept 2 bases outside the gene matches. Germline V lookup: CDR1 ENHRY, CDR2 SYGVKD.

This clone came up once. The J gene is TRBJ1-5, the V gene TRBV19; D not resolved. V gave up 4 bases and J gave up 5 bases, with 9 bases separating them. The germline gives CDR1 LNHDA, CDR2 SQIVND (reference sequence). This CDR3 comprises 13 residues. This chain's CDR3 is CASSTPPYQPQHF. In DNA form, the CDR3 reads TGTGCCAGTAGTACCCCCCCCTATCAGCCCCAGCATTTT.

The chain carries TRBV11-2 and TRBJ1-1, with TRBD1 matching over 8 bases. CDR3 size: 13 residues. With V trimmed by 6 bases and J by 6 bases, 6 bases remained unmatched. CDR1 is SGHAT and CDR2 is FQNNGV in the germline V gene. CDR3 bases: TGTGCCAGCAGACTCGCAGGGGGCCCTGAAGCTTTCTTT. Protein: CASRLAGGPEAFF.

The chain couples TRBV2 to TRBJ2-1; 16 nucleotides match TRBD2. V shed 6 bases, J shed 3 bases, and the junction held 5 bases outside the gene matches. CDR1 and CDR2 from the germline V gene are SNHLY and FYNNEI. The CDR3 length is 17 residues. The CDR3 reads CASRKGLAGGLYNEQFF. The CDR3 DNA sequence: TGTGCCAGCAGGAAGGGACTAGCGGGGGGGCTCTACAATGAGCAGTTCTTC.

With respect to this clone: Lacking the conserved final phenylalanine or tryptophan, this CDR3 likely reflects a read error. The DNA is omitted, as the CDR3 cannot be located on it reliably, and the CDR3 follows TCRdb's listing. This rearrangement joins TRBV30 to TRBJ1-2; the table calls TRBD1, which could not be checked here. The V gene's germline CDR1 is GTSNPN and CDR2 SVGIG (reference sequence). The CDR3 length equals 12 residues, ends included. Here the CDR3 reads CAWSLSSYGYTV.

As to this clone: Other DNA sequences in this sample translate to the same CDR3. This chain uses TRBV6-5 with TRBJ1-4; 7 positions agree with TRBD1. Germline V gives CDR1 MNHEY, CDR2 SVGAGI. The CDR3 consists of 14 residues. V gave up 4 bases and J gave up 8 bases; unmatched junction bases: 7. The DNA for the CDR3 is TGTGCCAGCAGTTCACAGGGGCTACCCGAAAAACTGTTTTTT. This encodes CASSSQGLPEKLFF.

This clone was seen a single time. The chain couples TRBV28 to TRBJ2-2, with 7 bases fitting TRBD1. Germline loops: CDR1 MDHEN, CDR2 SYDVKM. This CDR3 contains 14 residues. Trimming removed 6 bases from V and 5 bases from J; junction bases left unmatched: 6. Here the CDR3 reads CASRAGQVTGELFF. In DNA form, the CDR3 reads TGTGCCAGCAGGGCTGGACAGGTGACCGGGGAGCTGTTTTTT.

The chain uses TRBV7-3 and TRBJ2-3; D is undetermined. Trimming stripped 0 bases from V and 2 bases from J, with 9 bases between. This CDR3 region has 15 residues. CDR1 and CDR2 from the germline V gene are SGHTA and FQGTGA. Here the CDR3 reads CASSLTAIFTDTQYF. CDR3 in DNA: TGTGCCAGCAGCTTAACCGCGATATTCACAGATACGCAGTATTTT.

The rearrangement links TRBV5-6 to TRBJ1-2; weak D call: TRBD1 (5 bases). V was cut by 7 bases and J by 5 bases, with 18 bases left in between. This CDR3 is 14 amino acids long. Germline V gene lookup returns CDR1 SGHDT and CDR2 YYEEEE. The DNA of the CDR3 is TGTGCCAGCGGTGGCCCTCAGGGTATTTATGGCTACACCTTC. This encodes CASGGPQGIYGYTF.

This chain links TRBV27 with TRBJ1-6; D may be TRBD1 (5 bases). V gave up 3 bases and J gave up 6 bases, with 18 bases separating them. CDR3 size: 17 residues. The germline V gene has CDR1 MNHEY and CDR2 SMNVEV (reference sequence). The CDR3 loop is CASSLEPPDQGNSPLHF. Written as DNA, the CDR3 is TGTGCCAGCAGTTTGGAGCCCCCGGATCAGGGTAATTCACCCCTCCACTTT.

This clone was observed a few times. The rearrangement uses TRBV11-2 and TRBJ1-5, with 7 bases aligning to TRBD1. Losses at the gene ends were 5 bases for V and 7 bases for J; bases not matched to a gene: 5. Germline V gives CDR1 SGHAT, CDR2 FQNNGV. CDR3 length: 13 residues. The CDR3 sequence is CASSTQGNQPQHF. CDR3 DNA sequence: TGTGCCAGCAGCACACAGGGGAACCAGCCCCAGCATTTT.

In this sample, this clone turned up a few times. The chain carries TRBV7-9 and TRBJ1-5; D is possibly TRBD1 (5 bases). Germline V gene sequence: CDR1 SEHNR, CDR2 FQNEAQ (reference sequence). Trimming pared 7 bases from V and 7 bases from J, leaving 20 bases between. This CDR3 region has 15 residues. Here the CDR3 DNA reads TGTGCCAGCACCAAAGCTTCCCAGGGCGGACAGCCCCAGCATTTT. Protein: CASTKASQGGQPQHF.

J is TRBJ1-5 and V is TRBV7-2; D is unclear. Deletions cut 5 bases from V and 7 bases from J, with 12 bases between. Germline V gene lookup returns CDR1 SGHTA and CDR2 FQGNSA. The CDR3 is made up of 13 amino acids. CDR3 DNA: TGTGCCAGCAGCCCTCAACCACGGCAGCCCCAGCATTTT. It is translated as CASSPQPRQPQHF.

The chain employs TRBV2 and TRBJ1-4, with 7 positions matching TRBD1. CDR3 size: 14 residues. Germline V CDR1 and CDR2: SNHLY, FYNNEI. The V gene end was trimmed by 5 bases and the J gene end by 6 bases; junction bases not matched to a gene: 6. CDR3: CASSRDRVDEKLFF. DNA for the CDR3: TGTGCCAGCAGTCGCGACAGGGTAGATGAAAAACTGTTTTTT.

The J gene is TRBJ1-1, the V gene TRBV5-1, with 8 bases matching TRBD1. This CDR3 has 15 residues. Germline loops: CDR1 SGHRS, CDR2 YFSETQ. Losses at the gene ends were 0 bases for V and 5 bases for J; bases not matched to a gene: 6. The CDR3: CASSLVFRGRTEAFF. The CDR3 region has the DNA TGCGCCAGCAGCTTGGTCTTCAGGGGGCGGACTGAAGCTTTCTTT.

The chain uses TRBV10-3 and TRBJ2-3, with D possibly being TRBD2 (7 bases). CDR1 and CDR2 from the germline V gene are ENHRY and SYGVKD. The CDR3 has 16 amino acids. Trimming took off 5 bases at V and 3 bases at J, with 18 bases between the two ends. The CDR3 here is CAISTRGGGRTDTQYF. CDR3 DNA sequence: TGTGCCATCAGTACAAGGGGGGGTGGTAGGACAGATACGCAGTATTTT.

The genes are TRBV5-1 and TRBJ2-5, with D possibly TRBD2 on 5 matching bases. Trimming stripped 4 bases from V and 7 bases from J, with 8 bases between. Looked up from germline, CDR1 is SGHRS and CDR2 is YFSETQ. The CDR3 runs to 11 residues. In DNA, the CDR3 is TGCGCCAGCAGCGGAGGAGGGACCCAGTACTTC. Translated, it gives CASSGGGTQYF.

V gene TRBV4-1 combines with J gene TRBJ2-3; D is perhaps TRBD1 (5 bases). From germline, CDR1 is MGHRA and CDR2 YSYEKL. Trimming shortened V by 4 bases and J by 6 bases, and 17 bases separated the two germline ends. This CDR3 region has 15 residues. The chain's CDR3 is CASSRGRGDEDTQYF. The CDR3 DNA sequence: TGCGCCAGCAGCCGCGGAAGGGGTGATGAGGATACGCAGTATTTT.

J is TRBJ2-7 and V is TRBV11-2; the D gene is possibly TRBD2 (6 bases). V lost 5 bases, J lost 2 bases, and 16 bases lay in between. Germline values: CDR1 SGHAT, CDR2 FQNNGV. This CDR3 has 15 residues. This chain's CDR3 is CASSPLGGNTYEQYF. Here the CDR3 DNA reads TGTGCCAGCAGCCCGCTGGGCGGGAACACCTACGAGCAGTACTTC.